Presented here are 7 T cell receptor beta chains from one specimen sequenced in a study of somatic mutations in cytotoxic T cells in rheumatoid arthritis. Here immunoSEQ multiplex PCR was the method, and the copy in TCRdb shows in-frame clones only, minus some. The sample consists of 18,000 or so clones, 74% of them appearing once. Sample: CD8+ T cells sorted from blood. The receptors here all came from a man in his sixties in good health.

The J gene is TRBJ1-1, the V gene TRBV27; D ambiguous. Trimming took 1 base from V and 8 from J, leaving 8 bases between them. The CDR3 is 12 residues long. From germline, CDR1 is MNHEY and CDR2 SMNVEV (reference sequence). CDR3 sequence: CASSLFSGEAFF. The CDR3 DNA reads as TGTGCCAGCAGTTTATTTTCGGGGGAAGCTTTCTTT.

CDR3 in amino acids: CASRADRVAKNIQYF. DNA for the CDR3: TGCGCCAGCAGAGCGGACAGGGTAGCCAAAAACATTCAGTACTTC. The chain couples TRBV10-1 to TRBJ2-4; 8 bases are a match to TRBD1. Germline V lookup: CDR1 WNHNN, CDR2 SYGVQD (reference sequence). The CDR3 spans 15 residues. V lost 6 bases to trimming and J lost 0 bases; unmatched junction nucleotides: 4.

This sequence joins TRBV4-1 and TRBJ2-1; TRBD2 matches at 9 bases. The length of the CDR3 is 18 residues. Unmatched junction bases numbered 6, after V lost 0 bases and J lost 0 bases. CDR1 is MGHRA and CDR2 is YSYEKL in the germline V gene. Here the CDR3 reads CASSQDLLAGYSYNEQFF. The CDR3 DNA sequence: TGCGCCAGCAGCCAAGATCTGCTAGCGGGATACTCCTACAATGAGCAGTTCTTC.

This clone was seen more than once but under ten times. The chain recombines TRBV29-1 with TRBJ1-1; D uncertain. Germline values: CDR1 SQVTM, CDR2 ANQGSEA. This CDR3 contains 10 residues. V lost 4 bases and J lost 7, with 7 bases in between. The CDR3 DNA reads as TGCAGCGTTGGTCGGGGTGAAGCTTTCTTT. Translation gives CSVGRGEAFF.

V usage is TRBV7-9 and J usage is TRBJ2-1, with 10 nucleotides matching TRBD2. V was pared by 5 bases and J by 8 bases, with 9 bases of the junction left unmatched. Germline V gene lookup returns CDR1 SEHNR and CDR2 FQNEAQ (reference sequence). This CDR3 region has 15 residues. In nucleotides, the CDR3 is TGTGCCAGCAGCCTTACTAGCGGGAACATGGATGAGCAGTTCTTC. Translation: CASSLTSGNMDEQFF. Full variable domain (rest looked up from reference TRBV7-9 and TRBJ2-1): DTGVSQNPRHKITKRGQNVTFRCDPISEHNRLYWYRQTLGQGPEFLTYFQNEAQLEKSRLLSDRFSAERPKGSFSTLEIQRTEQGDSAMYLCASSLTSGNMDEQFFGPGTRLTVL.

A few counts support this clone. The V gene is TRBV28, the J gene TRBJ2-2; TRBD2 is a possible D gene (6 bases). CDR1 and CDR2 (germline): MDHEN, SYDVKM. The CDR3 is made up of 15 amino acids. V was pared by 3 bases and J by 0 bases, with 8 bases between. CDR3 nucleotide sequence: TGTGCCAGCAGTTTGGGCGGGGCGAACACCGGGGAGCTGTTTTTT. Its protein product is CASSLGGANTGELFF.

The CDR3 DNA follows: TGTGCCAGCAAACAGGGAGGGAGGTTGAACACTGAAGCTTTCTTT. Protein product: CASKQGGRLNTEAFF. This chain connects TRBV9 to TRBJ1-1, with TRBD1 as a possible D gene (6 bases). This CDR3 is built from 15 residues. Germline V CDR1 and CDR2: SGDLS, YYNGEE. V gave up 6 bases and J gave up 0 bases, with 15 bases separating them.